This entry lists 8 T cell receptor beta chains sequenced from one sample in a study of radiotherapy plus CTLA-4 blockade in lung cancer. Profiling relied on immunoSEQ multiplex PCR, and the TCRdb table lists in-frame clones only, not all of them. Of more than 40,000 clones in the sample, roughly 64% were seen once. The input for sequencing was peripheral blood, taken from a patient treated with radiotherapy plus ipilimumab. The receptors derive from a human donor with non-small cell lung cancer who had a partial response to radiotherapy plus ipilimumab.

This chain uses TRBV14 with TRBJ2-1, with D maybe TRBD1 (6 bases). The CDR3 is 14 residues long. Trimming shortened V by 1 base and J by 6 bases, and 10 bases separated the two germline ends. The germline V gene has CDR1 SGHDN and CDR2 FVKESK. The chain's CDR3 is CASSQGIGGNEQFF. The CDR3 nucleotides read TGTGCCAGCAGCCAAGGGATAGGGGGCAATGAGCAGTTCTTC.

This sequence joins TRBV7-9 and TRBJ2-5, with D uncertain. Near its end, the DNA agrees better with TRBJ2-7, so the J call may be wrong. Germline V CDR1 and CDR2: SEHNR, FQNEAQ (reference sequence). This CDR3 comprises 13 residues. The CDR3 sequence is CASSVSPTFEQYF. CDR3 in DNA: TGTGCCAGCAGCGTTTCGCCTACCTTCGAGCAGTACTTC.

This clone occurred a few times. The V and J genes are TRBV10-3 and TRBJ2-2, with TRBD1 identical over 9 bases. V trimming: 8 bases; J trimming: 4 bases; junction bases outside the gene matches: 5. This CDR3 spans 14 amino acids. The germline V gene encodes CDR1 ENHRY and CDR2 SYGVKD. The DNA of the CDR3 is TGTGCCATCCGGGGACAGGGTGGCACCGGGGAGCTGTTTTTT. Residues: CAIRGQGGTGELFF.

The CDR3 DNA follows: TGTGCCTGGAGGGATCCCAGGGGTGGCAATCAGCCCCAGCATTTT. This translates into CAWRDPRGGNQPQHF. The chain employs TRBV30 and TRBJ1-5; weak D call: TRBD1 (6 bases). Germline values: CDR1 GTSNPN, CDR2 SVGIG (reference sequence). The CDR3 length is 15 residues. Trimming pared 3 bases from V and 2 bases from J, leaving 14 bases between.

V is TRBV6-1 and J is TRBJ2-5, with 12 positions matching TRBD2. Germline V gene data show CDR1 as MNHNS and CDR2 as SASEGT. This CDR3 contains 15 residues. The junction had 6 bases not matched to a gene; V was cut back by 6 bases and J by 4 bases. The DNA of the CDR3 is TGTGCCAGCAGATCCACTAGCGGGAGGTCAGAGACCCAGTACTTC. It translates to CASRSTSGRSETQYF.

This rearrangement joins TRBV6-1 to TRBJ1-1; 7 positions agree with TRBD1. This CDR3 region has 14 residues. V lost 7 bases to trimming and J lost 1 base; unmatched junction nucleotides: 6. CDR1 is MNHNS, CDR2 SASEGT, per germline. CDR3 nucleotides: TGTGCCAGCACCGAGGGGACAGCGAACACTGAAGCTTTCTTT. Its translation is CASTEGTANTEAFF.

This chain links TRBV6-6 with TRBJ2-1; D possibly corresponds to TRBD2 (5 bases). Trimming took off 7 bases at V and 6 bases at J, with 19 bases between the two ends. CDR3 length: 15 residues. Germline V gene data show CDR1 as MNHNY and CDR2 as SVGAGI (reference sequence). CDR3 in amino acids: CASTRDGISRNEQFF. The DNA for the CDR3 is TGTGCCAGCACCAGAGACGGGATATCACGCAATGAGCAGTTCTTC.

This clone has only a few counts. The gene calls are TRBV7-6 and TRBJ2-7; D is possibly TRBD1 (7 bases). The V gene's germline CDR1 is SGHVS and CDR2 FNYEAQ. The V and J ends lost 6 bases and 3 bases respectively, with 21 bases between them. The CDR3 has 16 amino acids. CDR3 in amino acids: CASSLLDRAGNYEQYF. The CDR3 nucleotides are TGTGCCAGCAGTCTCCTCGACAGGGCGGGAAACTACGAGCAGTACTTC.